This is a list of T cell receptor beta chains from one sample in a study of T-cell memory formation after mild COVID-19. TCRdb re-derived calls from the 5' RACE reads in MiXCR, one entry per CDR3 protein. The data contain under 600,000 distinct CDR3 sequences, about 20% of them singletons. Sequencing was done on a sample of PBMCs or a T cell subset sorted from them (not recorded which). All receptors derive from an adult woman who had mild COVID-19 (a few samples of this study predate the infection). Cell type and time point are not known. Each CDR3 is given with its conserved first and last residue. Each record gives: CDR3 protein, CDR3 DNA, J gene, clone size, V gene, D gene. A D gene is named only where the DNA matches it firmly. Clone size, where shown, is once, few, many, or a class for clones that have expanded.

CDR3aa: CASSTQGVPGTGELFF
CDR3nt: TGTGCCAGCAGCACCCAAGGGGTCCCGGGCACCGGGGAGCTGTTTTTT
j_gene: TRBJ2-2
abundance: -
v_gene: TRBV7-3
d_gene: -

CDR3aa: CASRPGTGSDEQYF
CDR3nt: TGCGCCAGCCGCCCCGGGACAGGGTCCGACGAGCAGTACTTC
j_gene: TRBJ2-7
abundance: -
v_gene: TRBV5-1
d_gene: TRBD1

CDR3aa: CASSLDPPGPGETQYF
CDR3nt: TGTGCCAGCAGTTTAGATCCTCCGGGGCCGGGGGAGACCCAGTACTTC
j_gene: TRBJ2-5
abundance: few
v_gene: TRBV12-3/TRBV12-4
d_gene: -

CDR3aa: CSARERGANYGYTF
CDR3nt: TGCAGTGCTAGAGAGAGAGGGGCAAACTATGGCTACACCTTC
j_gene: TRBJ1-2
abundance: many
v_gene: TRBV20-1
d_gene: -

CDR3aa: CASSVEGSGTEAFF
CDR3nt: TGTGCCAGCAGTGTTGAGGGTAGTGGGACTGAAGCTTTCTTT
j_gene: TRBJ1-1
abundance: few
v_gene: TRBV2
d_gene: -

CDR3aa: CASSFQGYSYNEQFF
CDR3nt: TGCGCCAGCAGCTTTCAGGGCTACTCCTACAATGAGCAGTTCTTC
j_gene: TRBJ2-1
abundance: few
v_gene: TRBV5-1
d_gene: -

CDR3aa: CASSVVANTGELFF
CDR3nt: TGTGCCAGCAGCGTAGTTGCGAACACCGGGGAGCTGTTTTTT
j_gene: TRBJ2-2
abundance: -
v_gene: TRBV9
d_gene: -

CDR3aa: CASRPTGGVYGYTF
CDR3nt: TGTGCCAGCAGGCCGACAGGGGGCGTCTATGGCTACACCTTC
j_gene: TRBJ1-2
abundance: -
v_gene: TRBV6-5
d_gene: TRBD1

CDR3aa: CASSQDRYTEAFF
CDR3nt: TGTGCCAGCAGCCAGGACAGGTACACTGAAGCTTTCTTT
j_gene: TRBJ1-1
abundance: -
v_gene: TRBV7-3
d_gene: TRBD1

CDR3aa: CAWSAGSLYNEQFF
CDR3nt: TGTGCCTGGAGTGCGGGGAGTCTCTACAATGAGCAGTTCTTC
j_gene: TRBJ2-1
abundance: -
v_gene: TRBV30
d_gene: -

CDR3aa: CAISRQGVGTEAFF
CDR3nt: TGTGCCATCTCTCGACAGGGGGTAGGCACTGAAGCTTTCTTT
j_gene: TRBJ1-1
abundance: -
v_gene: TRBV10-3
d_gene: TRBD1

CDR3aa: CSVESALAGGNTIYF
CDR3nt: TGCAGCGTTGAATCAGCGCTGGCAGGTGGAAACACCATATATTTT
j_gene: TRBJ1-3
abundance: -
v_gene: TRBV29-1
d_gene: -

CDR3aa: CASSQGALNTEAFF
CDR3nt: TGCGCCAGCAGCCAGGGGGCCCTGAACACTGAAGCTTTCTTT
j_gene: TRBJ1-1
abundance: many
v_gene: TRBV4-1
d_gene: -

CDR3aa: CASSLGLGTGAPEAFF
CDR3nt: TGTGCCAGCAGCTTAGGTTTAGGGACAGGGGCCCCTGAAGCTTTCTTT
j_gene: TRBJ1-1
abundance: -
v_gene: TRBV7-9
d_gene: TRBD1

CDR3aa: CASSSEALDTQYF
CDR3nt: TGTGCCAGCAGCTCCGAGGCCTTAGATACGCAGTATTTT
j_gene: TRBJ2-3
abundance: few
v_gene: TRBV7-2
d_gene: -

CDR3aa: CASSSQTGDYGYTF
CDR3nt: TGTGCCAGCAGCTCACAGACAGGGGACTATGGCTACACCTTC
j_gene: TRBJ1-2
abundance: few
v_gene: TRBV5-5
d_gene: TRBD1

CDR3aa: CASSPFLAASTDTQYF
CDR3nt: TGTGCCAGCAGCCCCTTCCTAGCGGCTAGCACAGATACGCAGTATTTT
j_gene: TRBJ2-3
abundance: few
v_gene: TRBV7-2
d_gene: TRBD2

CDR3aa: CASSIAGGPYEQYF
CDR3nt: TGTGCCAGCAGTATTGCGGGGGGCCCCTACGAGCAGTACTTC
j_gene: TRBJ2-7
abundance: few
v_gene: TRBV12-3/TRBV12-4
d_gene: TRBD2

CDR3aa: CATSDKTSGSYNEQFF
CDR3nt: TGTGCCACCAGTGATAAGACTAGCGGGTCCTACAATGAGCAGTTCTTC
j_gene: TRBJ2-1
abundance: -
v_gene: TRBV24-1
d_gene: TRBD2

CDR3aa: CAWNLGGGTDTQYF
CDR3nt: TGTGCCTGGAATCTGGGTGGGGGCACAGATACGCAGTATTTT
j_gene: TRBJ2-3
abundance: -
v_gene: TRBV30
d_gene: -

CDR3aa: CAWIRGRTEAFF
CDR3nt: TGTGCCTGGATCAGGGGGCGGACTGAAGCTTTCTTT
j_gene: TRBJ1-1
abundance: -
v_gene: TRBV30
d_gene: TRBD1

CDR3aa: CASSPLTGLAYNEQFF
CDR3nt: TGTGCCAGCAGCCCCTTGACAGGTTTGGCCTACAATGAGCAGTTCTTC
j_gene: TRBJ2-1
abundance: few
v_gene: TRBV3-1
d_gene: -

CDR3aa: CASSVGDNNIQYF
CDR3nt: TGTGCCAGCAGCGTGGGAGATAATAACATTCAGTACTTC
j_gene: TRBJ2-4
abundance: -
v_gene: TRBV5-4
d_gene: -

CDR3aa: CASRRTGGAYEQYF
CDR3nt: TGTGCCAGCAGGCGCACAGGGGGCGCATACGAGCAGTACTTC
j_gene: TRBJ2-7
abundance: -
v_gene: TRBV7-9
d_gene: TRBD1

CDR3aa: CASRWGQRYEQYF
CDR3nt: TGCGCCAGCAGATGGGGACAGAGATACGAGCAGTACTTC
j_gene: TRBJ2-7
abundance: -
v_gene: TRBV5-1
d_gene: TRBD1

CDR3aa: CASSKERDRGHPPYYEQYF
CDR3nt: TGTGCCAGCAGCAAAGAAAGGGACAGGGGGCATCCGCCGTACTACGAGCAGTACTTC
j_gene: TRBJ2-7
abundance: once
v_gene: TRBV21-1
d_gene: -